This TCR beta chain was captured in a study of blood T cells in healthy people across ages. Sample-barcoded 5' priming and a J-beta primer mix drove a second PCR of 7 to 11 cycles. Via MiXCR, TCRdb re-called the 5' RACE reads, giving one row per CDR3 protein. Here the sample spans 630,000 or so distinct CDR3 sequences, around 32% being singletons. This clonotype was observed many times. The CDR3 consists of 16 residues. The ends lost 3 bases at V and 6 bases at J; junction bases unmatched: 6. The sample taken for sequencing was blood. V and J are TRBV12-3 or TRBV12-4 and TRBJ2-2, with 11 nucleotides matching TRBD1. The receptor was isolated from a woman older than 75 in good health. CDR3 DNA: TGTGCCAGCAGTTTCCGGACAGGGGGCGCCCCCGGGGAGCTGTTTTTT. Translation gives CASSFRTGGAPGELFF.